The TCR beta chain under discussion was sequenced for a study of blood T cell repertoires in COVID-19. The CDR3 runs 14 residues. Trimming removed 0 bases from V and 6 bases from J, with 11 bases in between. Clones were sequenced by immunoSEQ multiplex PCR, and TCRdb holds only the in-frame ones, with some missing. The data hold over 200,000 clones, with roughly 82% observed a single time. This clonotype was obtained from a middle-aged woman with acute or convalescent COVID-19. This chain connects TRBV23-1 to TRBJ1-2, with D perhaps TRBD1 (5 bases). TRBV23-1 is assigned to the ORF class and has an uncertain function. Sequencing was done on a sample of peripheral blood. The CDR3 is CASSQSTGVNGYTF. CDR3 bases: TGCGCCAGCAGTCAATCTACAGGAGTGAATGGCTACACCTTC.